This T cell receptor (beta chain) came from a study of blood T cell repertoires in COVID-19. Study-level background: Collection of acute and convalescent COVID-19 samples took place in the United States, Italy and Spain. PBMCs, B-cell-depleted T cells, or T cells were the source of the cDNA or gDNA that made up the material.

Living in 24 US areas, the participants were between about 18 and 100 years of age. Participants classified as exposed had met a COVID-19 case within 2 weeks before study entry. Assay: immunoSEQ multiplex PCR; the TCRdb copy retains only in-frame clones and omits some. The data contain 350,000 to 400,000 clones, roughly 90% of them singletons. Germline-derived CDR1 and CDR2 are GTSNPN and SVGIG (reference sequence). J was trimmed by 8 bases and V by 5 bases; bases with no gene match: 13. The CDR3 covers 14 residues. The source material was PBMCs or T cells enriched from blood (not recorded which). This clonotype was sampled from a woman in her thirties or forties who had been exposed to COVID-19. The chain uses TRBV30 and TRBJ1-2, with 8 bases matching TRBD1. The CDR3 is CAWGLDQGARGYTF. In nucleotides, the CDR3 is TGTGCCTGGGGTCTCGATCAGGGGGCGCGGGGCTACACCTTC.